These 19 T cell receptor beta chains originate from one sample sequenced in a study of T cells in Graves' hyperthyroidism and ophthalmopathy. The investigators amplified TCR beta CDR3 regions from RNA transcripts. Primed by the HTBI set, a first-round RT-PCR was run on the TCR CDR3. TCRdb reprocessed the multiplex PCR reads via MiXCR and lists one record per CDR3 protein. The data hold 300,000 to 450,000 distinct CDR3 sequences, with approximately 15% observed a single time. The material sequenced was blood. All receptors come from a woman aged 55-69 years with Graves' hyperthyroidism.

This clonotype showed up many times. This chain links TRBV10-3 with TRBJ2-1, with 7 bases identical to TRBD2. CDR3 size: 16 residues. Germline V gives CDR1 ENHRY, CDR2 SYGVKD. J was trimmed by 1 base and V by 0 bases; bases with no gene match: 3. CDR3 coding DNA: TGTGCCATCAGTGAGTCAAGTAGCGGGTCCTACAATGAGCAGTTCTTC. Translating it yields CAISESSSGSYNEQFF.

This chain joins TRBV12-3 or TRBV12-4 and TRBJ2-7; D ambiguous. Between the trimmed V and J ends, which lost 6 bases and 5 bases, there was a span of 14 bases. The length of the CDR3 is 13 residues. CDR3: CASSRALQDEQYF. The CDR3 DNA reads TGTGCCAGCAGCCGAGCGCTTCAAGACGAGCAGTACTTC.

This clonotype showed up many times. The chain joins TRBV24-1 to TRBJ2-5; D remains unclear. Germline V CDR1 and CDR2: KGHDR, SFDVKD. V lost 1 base to trimming and J lost 2 bases, with 7 bases between them. CDR3 length: 14 amino acids. The CDR3 is CATSDLQRQETQYF. The CDR3 DNA reads TGTGCCACCAGTGATTTACAGAGACAAGAGACCCAGTACTTC.

In this sample, this clonotype turned up many times. The V gene is TRBV6-5, the J gene TRBJ2-2, with D uncertain. Germline V CDR1 and CDR2: MNHEY, SVGAGI. The CDR3 totals 15 residues. Trimming pared 0 bases from V and 5 bases from J, leaving 10 bases between. The CDR3 nucleotides read TGTGCCAGCAGTTACTCAGCAGGCGTTACCGGGGAGCTGTTTTTT. It codes for CASSYSAGVTGELFF.

There are many counts of this clonotype. The CDR3 spells CAIRPGGANVLTF. In DNA, the CDR3 is TGTGCCATCCGACCCGGAGGGGCCAACGTCCTGACTTTC. V is TRBV6-1 and J is TRBJ2-6; D is ambiguous. Trimming left V 10 bases short and J 4 bases short, with 11 bases between. CDR1 is MNHNS, CDR2 SASEGT, per germline. CDR3 length equals 13 residues.

The V gene is TRBV5-5, the J gene TRBJ2-4; 9 bases match TRBD2. The CDR3 is 17 amino acids. V gave up 4 bases and J gave up 0 bases; unmatched junction bases: 8. Germline-derived CDR1 and CDR2 are SGHKS and YYEKEE (reference sequence). The CDR3 nucleotides read TGTGCCAGCAGCCACCCTGGACTAGCGATAGCCAAAAACATTCAGTACTTC. Its protein is CASSHPGLAIAKNIQYF. Using reference TRBV5-5 and TRBJ2-4 for the parts outside the CDR3, the full variable domain is DAGVTQSPTHLIKTRGQQVTLRCSPISGHKSVSWYQQVLGQGPQFIFQYYEKEERGRGNFPDRFSARQFPNYSSELNVNALLLGDSALYLCASSHPGLAIAKNIQYFGAGTRLSVL.

This clonotype occurred many times. The chain recombines TRBV20-1 with TRBJ1-3; 8 nucleotides align to TRBD1. This CDR3 is built from 16 residues. Germline V CDR1 and CDR2: DFQATT, SNEGSKA (reference sequence). Germline trimming cut 3 bases from V and 0 bases from J; bases unmatched to any gene: 7. The CDR3 DNA is TGCAGTGCTAGTCGGCAGGGGGCAAGCTCTGGAAACACCATATATTTT. Residues: CSASRQGASSGNTIYF.

This clonotype was counted many times. V gene TRBV6-2 or TRBV6-3 combines with J gene TRBJ1-5; D gene ambiguous. V dropped 0 bases and J dropped 2 bases, with 5 bases sitting between them. The germline gives CDR1 MNHEY, CDR2 SVGEGT. The CDR3 totals 14 residues. The CDR3 reads CASSYSTRNQPQHF. CDR3 nucleotide sequence: TGTGCCAGCAGTTACTCGACACGCAATCAGCCCCAGCATTTT.

This clonotype has just a few counts. The chain couples TRBV7-3 to TRBJ2-1; tentative D call: TRBD2 (7 bases). The CDR3 totals 16 residues. V was shortened by 5 bases and J by 5 bases, with 19 bases between the two germline ends. CDR1 is SGHTA and CDR2 is FQGTGA in the germline V gene. The CDR3, as DNA: TGTGCCAGCAGCCCACCCGGCGGGGGCGCCCACAATGAGCAGTTCTTC. Its translation is CASSPPGGGAHNEQFF. Variable domain in full (rest from reference TRBV7-3 and TRBJ2-1): GAGVSQTPSNKVTEKGKYVELRCDPISGHTALYWYRQSLGQGPEFLIYFQGTGAADDSGLPNDRFFAVRPEGSVSTLKIQRTERGDSAVYLCASSPPGGGAHNEQFFGPGTRLTVL.

This clonotype has at least ten counts. The rearrangement links TRBV28 to TRBJ1-5, with D uncertain. Trimming left V 2 bases short and J 4 bases short, with 3 bases between. This CDR3 has 12 amino acids. CDR1 and CDR2 from the germline V gene are MDHEN and SYDVKM. CDR3 region: CASSLRNQPQHF. The CDR3 DNA is TGTGCCAGCAGTTTACGGAATCAGCCCCAGCATTTT.

Concerning this clonotype: A much larger clonotype is one base distant, so this may be a read error. This rearrangement joins TRBV7-2 to TRBJ2-4, with D maybe TRBD2 (5 bases). The CDR3 is 15 amino acids. Trimming shortened V by 2 bases and J by 1 base, and 9 bases separated the two germline ends. Germline V lookup: CDR1 SGHTA, CDR2 FQGNSA. CDR3: CASSLTREAKNIQYF. CDR3 DNA sequence: TGTGCCAGCAGCTTAACGAGGGAGGCCAAAAACATTCAGTACTTC.

The chain links TRBV19 to TRBJ2-5; 11 nucleotides match TRBD1. Germline V lookup: CDR1 LNHDA, CDR2 SQIVND (reference sequence). The CDR3 extends over 15 amino acids. Trimming removed 4 bases from V and 1 base from J; junction bases left unmatched: 2. The CDR3 bases are TGTGCCAGTAGTAGGACAGGGGGCAGCCAAGAGACCCAGTACTTC. This sequence encodes CASSRTGGSQETQYF.

In this sample, this clonotype turned up a few times. The V call is TRBV19, the J call TRBJ1-2, with D tentatively TRBD1 (6 bases). The V gene lost 6 bases and the J gene lost 5 bases, with 16 bases spanning the gap. In germline, CDR1 is LNHDA, CDR2 SQIVND (reference sequence). The CDR3 is made up of 14 amino acids. The CDR3 sequence: CASSPQGQIYGYTF. For the CDR3, the DNA is TGTGCCAGTAGCCCCCAAGGACAGATTTATGGCTACACCTTC. The full variable domain, in which reference TRBV19 and TRBJ1-2 provide the parts outside the CDR3, is DGGITQSPKYLFRKEGQNVTLSCEQNLNHDAMYWYRQDPGQGLRLIYYSQIVNDFQKGDIAEGYSVSREKKESFPLTVTSAQKNPTAFYLCASSPQGQIYGYTFGSGTRLTVV.

This clonotype was picked up many times. V gene TRBV3-1 combines with J gene TRBJ2-3; possibly TRBD1 or TRBD2 for D (6 bases each). CDR3 size: 14 residues. CDR1 LGHDT and CDR2 YNNKEL come from the germline V gene (reference sequence). The ends were cut back, 4 bases at V and 4 bases at J, with 12 bases in the middle. Here the CDR3 DNA reads TGTGCCAGCAGCCCCGAGGGGGGTCCAGATACGCAGTATTTT. Its protein is CASSPEGGPDTQYF.

The sample holds a few counts of this clonotype. The chain has TRBV7-6 and TRBJ1-5; D remains ambiguous. Germline CDR1 reads SGHVS; CDR2 reads FNYEAQ. CDR3 length equals 15 residues. The ends were cut back, 0 bases at V and 2 bases at J, with 8 bases in the middle. The CDR3 DNA is TGTGCCAGCAGCTTAGCGCGAGGTGGCAATCAGCCCCAGCATTTT. It codes for CASSLARGGNQPQHF.

This chain's CDR3 is CASSREGRSGRVSYEQYF. The CDR3 DNA follows: TGCGCCAGCAGCCGCGAAGGGCGCAGCGGCCGAGTCTCCTACGAGCAGTACTTC. The rearrangement joins TRBV4-1 to TRBJ2-7; weak D call: TRBD2 (5 bases). V lost 4 bases to trimming and J lost 0 bases, with 22 bases between them. Germline assignment: CDR1 MGHRA and CDR2 YSYEKL. The CDR3 is made up of 18 amino acids.

The CDR3 region has the DNA TGTGCCAGTACCTTACTAGCGGGAGGGACCAATGAGCAGTTCTTC. Translation: CASTLLAGGTNEQFF. The V call is TRBV19, the J call TRBJ2-1; TRBD2 aligns across 13 bases. This CDR3 contains 15 residues. After removal of 7 bases from V and 6 bases from J, the junction contained 6 bases not matched to a gene. Germline V gene data show CDR1 as LNHDA and CDR2 as SQIVND (reference sequence).

This clonotype was seen at least ten times. The V gene is TRBV3-1, the J gene TRBJ2-1; D may be TRBD2 (5 bases). Between the trimmed V and J ends, which lost 1 base and 8 bases, there was a span of 15 bases. This CDR3 is 15 amino acids long. CDR1 is LGHDT and CDR2 is YNNKEL in the germline V gene (reference sequence). The CDR3 DNA reads as TGTGCCAGCAGCCAAGGGAACGGGGTCGGAGATGAGCAGTTCTTC. The encoded protein is CASSQGNGVGDEQFF.

There are many counts of this clonotype. The chain couples TRBV27 to TRBJ1-5; D gene uncertain. The length of the CDR3 is 13 residues. Trimming cost V 3 bases and J 5 bases, with 8 bases left between them. CDR1 is MNHEY and CDR2 is SMNVEV in the germline V gene (reference sequence). In DNA, the CDR3 is TGTGCCAGCAGTTTTGGGGAAGATCAGCCCCAGCATTTT. Its translation: CASSFGEDQPQHF.